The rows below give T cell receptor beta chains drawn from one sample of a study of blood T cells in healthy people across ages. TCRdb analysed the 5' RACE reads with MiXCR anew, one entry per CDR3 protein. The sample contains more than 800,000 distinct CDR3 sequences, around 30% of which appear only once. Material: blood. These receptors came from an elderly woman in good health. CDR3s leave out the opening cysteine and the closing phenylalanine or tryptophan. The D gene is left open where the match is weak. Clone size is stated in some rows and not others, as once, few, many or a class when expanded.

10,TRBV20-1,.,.,GARDSNQPQH
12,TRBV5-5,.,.,ASKQGFGADTQY
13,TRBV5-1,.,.,ASSLEGTSYNEQF
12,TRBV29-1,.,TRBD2,SVGAGGISYERY
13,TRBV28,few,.,ASSTIGGVIAGYT
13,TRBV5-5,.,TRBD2,ASSALAGGANEQY
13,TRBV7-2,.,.,ASSSVQASAEIQY
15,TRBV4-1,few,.,ASSHQTGTINNYGYT
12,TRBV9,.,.,ASSVDGGGGTQY
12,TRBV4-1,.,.,ASSQERIDTEAF
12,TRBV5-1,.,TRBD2,ASSLGAGSTEQY
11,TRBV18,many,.,ASSPDSNSPLH
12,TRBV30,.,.,AWSTGRYTGELF
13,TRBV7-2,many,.,ASSSTGTSTDTQY
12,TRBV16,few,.,ASSPTASNQPQH
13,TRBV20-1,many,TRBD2,SASRRGGVDNEQF
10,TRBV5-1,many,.,ASSVEGYGYT
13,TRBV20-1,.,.,SARFDSGGHNEQF
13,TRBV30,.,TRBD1,AWSPGQARNTEAF
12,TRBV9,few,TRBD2,ASSVAASGETQY
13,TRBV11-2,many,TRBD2,ASRRAGGYQETQY
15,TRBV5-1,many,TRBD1,ASSSGQGYAGANVLT
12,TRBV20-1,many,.,SANWGGSNSPLH
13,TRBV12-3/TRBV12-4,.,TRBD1,ASSFSRTGREKLF
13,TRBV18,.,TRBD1,ASSHSWTGSDEQY
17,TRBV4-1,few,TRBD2,ASSRLPGLAGGGTGELF
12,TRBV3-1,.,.,ASRSTGGPTAIY
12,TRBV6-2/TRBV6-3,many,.,ASSYPGPQRGYT
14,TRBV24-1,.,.,ATSDSRDSYRNEQY
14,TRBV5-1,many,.,ASSLPTGASTDTQY
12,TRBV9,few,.,ASSPSTLNTEAF
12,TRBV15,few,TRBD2,ATSRIAGGQTQY
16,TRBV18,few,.,ASSPRARGTQANYGYT
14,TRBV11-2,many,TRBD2,ASSLVAGDNYNEQF
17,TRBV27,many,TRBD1,ASSLMGLPDRADNSPLH
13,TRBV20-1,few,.,SAIQAGVGFEKLF
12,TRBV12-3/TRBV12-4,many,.,ASSFPGSGETQY
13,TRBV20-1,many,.,SAASGGSSTDTQY
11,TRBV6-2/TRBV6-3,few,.,ASSYSGMDGYT
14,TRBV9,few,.,ASSEVAASNTGELF
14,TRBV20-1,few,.,SARDRTSLMNTEAF